The table lists the clone carrying this T cell receptor (beta chain) with a few counts. Its specificity is not known. The sample belongs to a study of human thymus T cells. Study-wide points: Thymic and blood repertoires showed apparently biased V and J gene usage.

The thymus was resected at corrective cardiac surgery. Profiling relied on immunoSEQ multiplex PCR, and the TCRdb table lists in-frame clones only, not all of them. This sample has under 95,000 clones, with roughly 94% found just once. V was cut by 1 base and J by 5 bases, with 23 bases left in between. CDR3 length equals 18 residues. Germline CDR1 LGHNA, CDR2 YSLEER. Sequences were obtained from thymus tissue. The TCR comes from a girl under three years old with a congenital heart defect but otherwise immunologically healthy. The genes are TRBV4-3 and TRBJ1-1; D may be TRBD1 (6 bases). The CDR3 DNA reads TGCGCCAGCAGCCAAGCCGACAGGCCCATATTTTTGCGGACTGAAGCTTTCTTT. This sequence encodes CASSQADRPIFLRTEAFF.